The 27 T cell receptor beta chains in this list originate from one sample, sequenced in a study of PD-1 blockade in classical Hodgkin lymphoma. Data came from immunoSEQ multiplex PCR; TCRdb stores just in-frame clones and leaves some out. The data show just over 35,000 clones, approximately 69% seen once. With no exception, relapse followed autologous stem cell transplantation in all patients, and brentuximab vedotin exposure varied. The source was peripheral blood mononuclear cells (PBMCs), collected before the second cycle of nivolumab. The receptors come from a human donor with classical Hodgkin lymphoma.

The chain has TRBV29-1 and TRBJ2-5; maybe TRBD1 (6 bases). The CDR3 extends over 14 amino acids. V lost 7 bases and J 9 bases, leaving 24 bases between the germline ends. Germline values: CDR1 SQVTM, CDR2 ANQGSEA. CDR3 in amino acids: CSAYDRMTGVAQYF. The CDR3 DNA reads TGCAGCGCCTACGACAGGATGACTGGGGTCGCCCAGTACTTC.

The sample holds one count of this clone. V is TRBV18 and J is TRBJ1-1; D might be TRBD1 (5 bases). The CDR3 extends over 14 amino acids. Germline assignment: CDR1 KGHSH and CDR2 LQKENI. The V gene lost 2 bases and the J gene lost 5 bases, with 12 bases spanning the gap. In DNA, the CDR3 is TGTGCCAGCTCACCAAAATTACAGGCTACTGAAGCTTTCTTT. This sequence encodes CASSPKLQATEAFF.

The V call is TRBV9, the J call TRBJ2-2; 13 positions agree with TRBD2. Germline CDR1 is SGDLS and CDR2 is YYNGEE. This CDR3 comprises 17 residues. The V segment lost 4 bases and the J segment 4 bases; nucleotides outside the gene matches: 7. CDR3 nucleotide sequence: TGTGCCAGCAGCCCGACCGGGACTAGCGGGGCCACCGGGGAGCTGTTTTTT. Amino acid sequence: CASSPTGTSGATGELFF.

This chain uses TRBV29-1 with TRBJ1-5; 7 positions match TRBD1. Per the germline V gene, CDR1 is SQVTM and CDR2 is ANQGSEA. The CDR3 covers 13 residues. V was pared by 5 bases and J by 6 bases, with 7 bases of the junction left unmatched. The CDR3 DNA reads TGCAGCGTTACGACAGGGAGCGGTCAGCCCCAGCATTTT. Encoded protein: CSVTTGSGQPQHF.

This clone was counted a few times. This sequence joins TRBV7-2 and TRBJ2-7, with TRBD1 identical over 7 bases. Germline V gene lookup returns CDR1 SGHTA and CDR2 FQGNSA. The V and J ends lost 5 bases and 5 bases, in that order; junction bases with no gene match: 12. The CDR3 consists of 15 residues. In DNA form, the CDR3 reads TGTGCCAGCAGCGTCCGTTTGACAGGGTTGAACGAGCAGTACTTC. Translation: CASSVRLTGLNEQYF.

The rearrangement joins TRBV9 to TRBJ1-3, with a weak D call TRBD1 (5 bases). From germline, CDR1 is SGDLS and CDR2 YYNGEE. The V and J ends lost 4 bases and 0 bases respectively, with 11 bases between them. The CDR3 extends over 15 amino acids. The CDR3 reads CASSPDSTSGNTIYF. As DNA, the CDR3 is TGTGCCAGCAGCCCCGACAGTACCTCTGGAAACACCATATATTTT.

The CDR3, as DNA: TGTGCCAGCTCACTTTCGGAGGGGTCGGGCTATGGCTACACCTTC. Protein sequence: CASSLSEGSGYGYTF. V is TRBV18 and J is TRBJ1-2; D perhaps matches TRBD1 (5 bases). Germline V CDR1 and CDR2: KGHSH, LQKENI. V lost 4 bases and J 4 bases, leaving 16 bases between the germline ends. This CDR3 is 15 amino acids long.

This clone was picked up a small number of times. The same CDR3 arises from other DNA sequences in this sample as well. The chain recombines TRBV7-9 with TRBJ1-4; no definite D call. The CDR3 has 14 residues. CDR1 is SEHNR, CDR2 FQNEAQ, per germline (reference sequence). V lost 1 base and J 0 bases, leaving 3 bases between the germline ends. CDR3 nucleotide sequence: TGTGCCAGCAGCTTAGATACAACTAATGAAAAACTGTTTTTT. This gives the protein CASSLDTTNEKLFF.

The chain employs TRBV7-2 and TRBJ2-2, with D possibly called TRBD1 or TRBD2 (5 bases each). This CDR3 has 15 residues. Germline CDR1 and CDR2: SGHTA and FQGNSA. V was pared by 1 base and J by 1 base, with 7 bases between. CDR3 DNA: TGTGCCAGCAGCTTAGGTGGGGGGAACACCGGGGAGCTGTTTTTT. It encodes CASSLGGGNTGELFF.

The chain carries TRBV10-3 and TRBJ1-2; D perhaps matches TRBD1 (6 bases). Germline lookup yields CDR1 ENHRY and CDR2 SYGVKD. The CDR3 sequence is 14 residues long. The germline V and J ends were trimmed by 3 bases and 4 bases, with 12 bases remaining between them. DNA for the CDR3: TGTGCCATCAGTGAAGGGGGTCTGAGCTATGGCTACACCTTC. This translates into CAISEGGLSYGYTF.

The chain recombines TRBV27 with TRBJ2-2; D unclear. There are 16 residues in the CDR3. Germline values: CDR1 MNHEY, CDR2 SMNVEV (reference sequence). V shed 0 bases and J shed 0 bases, with 8 bases lying between them. CDR3 DNA sequence: TGTGCCAGCAGTTTATCGCCATATACGAACACCGGGGAGCTGTTTTTT. Protein: CASSLSPYTNTGELFF.

The table lists this clone with a few counts. The chain joins TRBV10-3 to TRBJ1-2; D ambiguous. Germline V lookup: CDR1 ENHRY, CDR2 SYGVKD. Trimming removed 6 bases from V and 1 base from J, with 9 bases in between. The CDR3 totals 13 residues. CDR3 amino acids: CAISEVNNYGYTF. CDR3 nucleotides: TGTGCCATCAGCGAAGTGAATAACTATGGCTACACCTTC.

The chain joins TRBV5-1 to TRBJ1-2, with D perhaps TRBD1 (6 bases). Germline V CDR1 and CDR2: SGHRS, YFSETQ. There are 14 residues in the CDR3. V lost 1 base to trimming and J lost 6 bases, with 13 bases between them. The CDR3 DNA reads TGCGCCAGCAGCTTGTGGTCACAGGGAAATGGCTACACCTTC. Its protein product is CASSLWSQGNGYTF.

This clone was detected only a few times. The gene calls are TRBV5-6 and TRBJ1-6, with 10 bases lining up with TRBD1. This CDR3 comprises 14 residues. V was clipped by 2 bases and J by 14 bases; unmatched bases: 7. Germline V gene sequence: CDR1 SGHDT, CDR2 YYEEEE. The CDR3 sequence is CASSFPGQGFTLHF. CDR3 nucleotide sequence: TGTGCCAGCAGCTTTCCGGGACAGGGGTTCACCCTCCACTTT.

The J gene is TRBJ2-7, the V gene TRBV6-5; 9 nucleotides agree with TRBD1. In germline, CDR1 is MNHEY, CDR2 SVGAGI. The CDR3 sequence is 15 residues long. V shed 0 bases, J shed 7 bases, and the junction held 7 bases outside the gene matches. The CDR3 nucleotides are TGTGCCAGCAGTTACTCTGGGACAGGGTCTTGGGAGCAGTACTTC. Amino acid sequence: CASSYSGTGSWEQYF.

The rearrangement uses TRBV6-1 and TRBJ1-5; 8 positions match TRBD1. The junction had 20 bases not matched to a gene; V was cut back by 2 bases and J by 5 bases. The CDR3 length is 20 residues. Germline CDR1 is MNHNS and CDR2 is SASEGT. The CDR3 region has the DNA TGTGCCAGCAGTGAATGGGCTCGGAGGACAGGGAGCACCTCACATCAGCCCCAGCATTTT. Translated: CASSEWARRTGSTSHQPQHF.

The chain uses TRBV5-6 and TRBJ2-6, with D uncertain. Trimming stripped 1 base from V and 0 bases from J, with 8 bases between. The CDR3 length is 16 residues. The germline CDR1 and CDR2 sequences are SGHDT and YYEEEE. The CDR3 spells CASSLWWSSGANVLTF. The DNA for the CDR3 is TGTGCCAGCAGCTTGTGGTGGAGCTCTGGGGCCAACGTCCTGACTTTC. Full variable domain (outside the CDR3, taken from reference TRBV5-6 and TRBJ2-6): DAGVTQSPTHLIKTRGQQVTLRCSPKSGHDTVSWYQQALGQGPQFIFQYYEEEERQRGNFPDRFSGHQFPNYSSELNVNALLLGDSALYLCASSLWWSSGANVLTFGAGSRLTVL.

The J gene is TRBJ2-5, the V gene TRBV7-6; a possible D gene is TRBD1 (7 bases). CDR1 SGHVS and CDR2 FNYEAQ come from the germline V gene. The CDR3 has 16 residues. The V gene lost 2 bases and the J gene lost 1 base, with 14 bases spanning the gap. The CDR3 region has the DNA TGTGCCAGCAGCTTACAGCAGGGGGGTTTCCAAGAGACCCAGTACTTC. This encodes CASSLQQGGFQETQYF.

The chain couples TRBV7-3 to TRBJ2-5; D is uncertain. CDR3 length: 13 amino acids. Trimming removed 2 bases from V and 5 bases from J, with 9 bases in between. CDR1 is SGHTA and CDR2 is FQGTGA in the germline V gene. CDR3 sequence: CASSLGLRETQYF. CDR3 sequence (DNA): TGTGCCAGCAGCTTAGGCCTTAGGGAGACCCAGTACTTC.

The chain employs TRBV18 and TRBJ1-5, with 12 positions matching TRBD1. This CDR3 is built from 15 residues. Germline V lookup: CDR1 KGHSH, CDR2 LQKENI. V shed 4 bases and J 6 bases; nucleotides not matched to a gene: 4. The CDR3 bases are TGTGCCAGCTCACAGGGACAGGGGGCGGGTCAGCCCCAGCATTTT. The encoded protein is CASSQGQGAGQPQHF.

This clone was detected only a few times. This chain links TRBV6-6 with TRBJ2-1; TRBD2 aligns across 7 bases. In germline, CDR1 is MNHNY, CDR2 SVGAGI (reference sequence). This CDR3 comprises 14 residues. V shed 7 bases and J 5 bases; nucleotides not matched to a gene: 8. Here the CDR3 reads CASTAGAPNNEQFF. DNA for the CDR3: TGTGCCAGCACCGCGGGAGCCCCCAACAATGAGCAGTTCTTC.

The rearrangement links TRBV7-6 to TRBJ2-7; D call uncertain. Germline V gene lookup returns CDR1 SGHVS and CDR2 FNYEAQ. Trimming took 0 bases from V and 5 from J, leaving 5 bases between them. CDR3 length: 12 amino acids. CDR3 loop: CASSLASHEQYF. CDR3 DNA sequence: TGTGCCAGCAGCTTAGCGTCGCACGAGCAGTACTTC.

The chain employs TRBV5-4 and TRBJ1-1; TRBD1 aligns across 10 bases. Germline-derived CDR1 and CDR2 are SGHNT and YYREEE (reference sequence). The J segment lost 4 bases and the V segment lost 2 bases, leaving 2 bases of the junction unmatched. This CDR3 has 14 amino acids. CDR3 bases: TGTGCCAGCAGCTTCGGGACAGGGGTCACTGAAGCTTTCTTT. Protein sequence: CASSFGTGVTEAFF.

The chain has TRBV6-6 and TRBJ2-7; D is perhaps TRBD2 (6 bases). Trimming left V 7 bases short and J 6 bases short, with 13 bases between. CDR1 is MNHNY and CDR2 is SVGAGI in the germline V gene (reference sequence). This CDR3 contains 12 residues. CDR3 nucleotides: TGTGCCAGCATGGAGGGTTTTGGCGAGCAGTACTTC. It encodes CASMEGFGEQYF.

The CDR3 is CASSLSGTAGNTIYF. The CDR3 region has the DNA TGTGCCAGCAGCCTGTCCGGGACCGCTGGAAACACCATATATTTT. This chain joins TRBV28 and TRBJ1-3, with D possibly matching TRBD1 (5 bases). Germline lookup yields CDR1 MDHEN and CDR2 SYDVKM. V lost 6 bases and J lost 2, with 14 bases in between. There are 15 residues in the CDR3.

This clone has only one observation. V usage is TRBV7-2 and J usage is TRBJ1-1; D not resolved. The ends were cut back, 2 bases at V and 5 bases at J, with 9 bases in the middle. The CDR3 sequence is 13 residues long. CDR1 SGHTA and CDR2 FQGNSA come from the germline V gene. The CDR3 DNA is TGTGCCAGCAGCTTATTAACAGAAACTGAAGCTTTCTTT. Translated: CASSLLTETEAFF. Using reference TRBV7-2 and TRBJ1-1 for the parts outside the CDR3, the full variable domain is GAGVSQSPSNKVTEKGKDVELRCDPISGHTALYWYRQSLGQGLEFLIYFQGNSAPDKSGLPSDRFSAERTGGSVSTLTIQRTQQEDSAVYLCASSLLTETEAFFGQGTRLTVV.

This chain uses TRBV14 with TRBJ2-7; perhaps TRBD1 as D (5 bases). CDR3 size: 15 residues. Germline loops: CDR1 SGHDN, CDR2 FVKESK. V dropped 0 bases and J dropped 3 bases, with 12 bases sitting between them. In DNA, the CDR3 is TGTGCCAGCAGCCAAGAGATCGTAGGGGTCTACGAGCAGTACTTC. Translated: CASSQEIVGVYEQYF.